This is a list of T cell receptor beta chains from one sample in a study of PD-1 blockade in classical Hodgkin lymphoma. Here immunoSEQ multiplex PCR was the method, and the copy in TCRdb shows in-frame clones only, minus some. The data contain 110,000 or so clones, approximately 90% of them seen just once; the ten biggest clones take up around 19%. Sequenced here: peripheral blood mononuclear cells (PBMCs), sampled before the fourth cycle of nivolumab. The receptors originated from a human donor with classical Hodgkin lymphoma. The CDR3 runs from the conserved cysteine through the conserved F or W. The order of the fields is V gene, J gene, CDR3 protein.

V gene: TRBV2
J gene: TRBJ2-2
CDR3 protein: CASKTSGSRTGELFF

V gene: TRBV2
J gene: TRBJ1-1
CDR3 protein: CASSPYKGGGFTEAFF

V gene: TRBV10-2
J gene: TRBJ2-7
CDR3 protein: CASSDEGYGGNDEQYF

V gene: TRBV10-2
J gene: TRBJ2-7
CDR3 protein: CASEGLVNEQYF

V gene: TRBV2
J gene: TRBJ2-3
CDR3 protein: CASSAHNAPDTQYF

V gene: TRBV14
J gene: TRBJ2-7
CDR3 protein: CASSPQDRGFYEQYF

V gene: TRBV7-9
J gene: TRBJ2-1
CDR3 protein: CASSPKTSGTQSYNEQFF

V gene: TRBV7-2
J gene: TRBJ2-7
CDR3 protein: CASSRTSGTYEQYF

V gene: TRBV6-5
J gene: TRBJ2-1
CDR3 protein: CASTSGTSSYNEQFF

V gene: TRBV2
J gene: TRBJ2-5
CDR3 protein: CASNPGQGRPPQYF

V gene: TRBV9
J gene: TRBJ1-1
CDR3 protein: CASSAEKNYRGLETEAFF

V gene: TRBV7-2
J gene: TRBJ2-7
CDR3 protein: CASSLHPGQVYHEQYF

V gene: TRBV25-1
J gene: TRBJ2-7
CDR3 protein: CASSDHSAYEQYF

V gene: TRBV15
J gene: TRBJ2-1
CDR3 protein: CATSSRARSGGFSREFF

V gene: TRBV7-2
J gene: TRBJ1-2
CDR3 protein: CASRGVRGYGYTF

V gene: TRBV7-9
J gene: TRBJ1-5
CDR3 protein: CASSFNNRDQPQHF

V gene: TRBV19
J gene: TRBJ2-1
CDR3 protein: CASSGIAGNEQFF

V gene: TRBV7-2
J gene: TRBJ1-1
CDR3 protein: CASSLAPHREAFF

V gene: TRBV2
J gene: TRBJ2-7
CDR3 protein: CASSDDDPGYEQYF

V gene: TRBV19
J gene: TRBJ1-5
CDR3 protein: CASSPSKGYSNQPQHF

V gene: TRBV4-1
J gene: TRBJ2-5
CDR3 protein: CASSQGAIETQYF

V gene: TRBV4-1
J gene: TRBJ2-7
CDR3 protein: CASSQQEAGAYEQYF

V gene: TRBV7-2
J gene: TRBJ2-7
CDR3 protein: CASSTSGRSYEQYF

V gene: TRBV19
J gene: TRBJ2-1
CDR3 protein: CASRGQGGQSYNEQFF

V gene: TRBV28
J gene: TRBJ2-7
CDR3 protein: CASSLLRRGLNEQYF

V gene: TRBV27
J gene: TRBJ2-2
CDR3 protein: CASSFRLPNTGELFF

V gene: TRBV28
J gene: TRBJ2-7
CDR3 protein: CASSTPGHIYEQYF

V gene: TRBV19
J gene: TRBJ1-5
CDR3 protein: CASSAVSDQPQHF

V gene: TRBV19
J gene: TRBJ2-3
CDR3 protein: CASSNPTTSGITDTQYF

V gene: TRBV11-2
J gene: TRBJ2-7
CDR3 protein: CASSFWLIPYEQYF

V gene: TRBV5-1
J gene: TRBJ2-1
CDR3 protein: CASSQDYYNEQFF

V gene: TRBV9
J gene: TRBJ2-5
CDR3 protein: CASSVDLGSQETQYF

V gene: TRBV25-1
J gene: TRBJ2-7
CDR3 protein: CASSARGLTSSYEQYF

V gene: TRBV28
J gene: TRBJ2-2
CDR3 protein: CATGVAGGRELFF

V gene: TRBV5-4
J gene: TRBJ1-2
CDR3 protein: CASSREVSNYGYTF

V gene: TRBV28
J gene: TRBJ1-2
CDR3 protein: CASSLLQGVGYTF

V gene: TRBV29-1
J gene: TRBJ1-4
CDR3 protein: CSVLRFEKLFF

V gene: TRBV5-1
J gene: TRBJ2-3
CDR3 protein: CASSLALARGTDTQYF

V gene: TRBV7-7
J gene: TRBJ2-2
CDR3 protein: CASSLHESGELFF

V gene: TRBV6-5
J gene: TRBJ1-1
CDR3 protein: CASSLGGGAAFF

V gene: TRBV29-1
J gene: TRBJ1-2
CDR3 protein: CSVLLGYRGHGYTF

V gene: TRBV5-6
J gene: TRBJ1-1
CDR3 protein: CASSLYAGGTEAFF

V gene: TRBV28
J gene: TRBJ2-3
CDR3 protein: CASSPPLPAERGRPPDTQYF